The 3 T cell receptor beta chains below were found in one sample sequenced in a study of T-cell reconstitution after alpha-beta-depleted transplantation in children. Library preparation (for TCRbeta) was performed with unique molecular identifiers. TCRdb called the PCR reads again in MiXCR, with one record for every CDR3 protein. This table holds about 360,000 distinct CDR3 sequences, roughly 13% found once. The sample was PBMCs, taken from the stem cell graft. The receptor set was obtained from a human donor who donated a stem cell graft to a child with Fanconi anemia.

This clonotype was picked up a small number of times. A read error may account for a junction end that differs from germline. The chain links TRBV5-1 to TRBJ2-1, with 11 nucleotides matching TRBD1. The germline V gene encodes CDR1 SGHRS and CDR2 YFSETQ. The CDR3 length is 16 residues. This CDR3 reads CASSFGTGGPYNEQFF. The CDR3 DNA reads as TGTGCCAGCAGCTTCGGGACAGGGGGGCCCTACAATGAGCAGTTCTTC. The full variable domain, completed using reference TRBV5-1 and TRBJ2-1, is KAGVTQTPRYLIKTRGQQVTLSCSPISGHRSVSWYQQTPGQGLQFLFEYFSETQRNKGNFPGRFSGRQFSNSRSEMNVSTLELGDSALYLCASSFGTGGPYNEQFFGPGTRLTVL.

The chain uses TRBV2 and TRBJ2-3; D remains ambiguous. From germline, CDR1 is SNHLY and CDR2 FYNNEI. The CDR3 contains 12 residues. Trimming cost V 3 bases and J 5 bases, with 6 bases left between them. CDR3 loop: CASSESKDTQYF. As DNA, the CDR3 is TGTGCCAGCAGTGAGTCTAAAGATACGCAGTATTTT. The variable domain in full, with the rest retrieved from reference TRBV2 and TRBJ2-3, is EPEVTQTPSHQVTQMGQEVILRCVPISNHLYFYWYRQILGQKVEFLVSFYNNEISEKSEIFDDQFSVERPDGSNFTLKIRSTKLEDSAMYFCASSESKDTQYFGPGTRLTVL.

The table lists this clonotype with many counts. The chain has TRBV28 and TRBJ1-5, with TRBD1 as a possible D gene (5 bases). Looked up from germline, CDR1 is MDHEN and CDR2 is SYDVKM. The CDR3 runs 15 residues. With 7 bases removed from V and 6 bases from J, the gap between germline ends came to 19 bases. CDR3 protein: CASTELRGSTQPQHF. CDR3 bases: TGTGCCAGCACCGAACTCCGGGGGTCTACTCAGCCCCAGCATTTT.